Here is one T cell receptor (beta chain) with its context. The sample holds a few counts of this clonotype. Its specific antigen is unknown. No clone much larger than this one lies a single base away; base qualities are absent. Its CDR3 holds 20 amino acids, cysteine through phenylalanine. Only the CDR3 region is kept as DNA, spanning 60 bases read in frame from base 1. Clipping removes 4 bases from V and 0 bases from J, with 15 as the unmatched junction base count. CDR1 and CDR2 were assigned from the germline V gene (reference sequence) as SEHNR and FQNEAQ. The data are from a study of post-analysis software for immune sequencing data (dated by TCRdb to the mid-2010s). About the full investigation: Disease courses on record covered relapsing-remitting, secondary progressive and progressive-relapsing multiple sclerosis, though some patients had no subtype annotation. The multiple sclerosis patient repertoires were compared with around ten previously published healthy control repertoires from donors aged roughly 6 to 27 years. A subset of samples was prepared in parallel using single-end sample barcoding, then pooled and co-amplified after Illumina adapter ligation. Beyond this particular receptor, the publication reports: Multiple sclerosis patients had significantly lower normalized Chao1 diversity than controls, a result that suggests substantial peripheral T-cell clonal expansion. Direct clustering with F measure revealed strong co-clustering of samples prepared in the same batch, which led to a batch-effect correction. The control group was slightly older than the multiple sclerosis patient group. Significantly higher frequencies in patients than in controls were found for roughly 5 TRBV segments, including TRBV5-6, TRBV5-1 and TRBV20-1.

Receptor amplification or capture employed PCR. Data came from an Illumina HiSeq 2500. Unique molecular identifiers were incorporated into TCR beta cDNA libraries to reduce PCR and sequencing biases. Every 1 to 10 million input T cells yielded about 500,000 cDNA molecules, meaning each molecule approximated one T cell. The same protocol used for the earlier healthy control dataset was applied to prepare and sequence the patient libraries. Within a given batch, samples were prepared together, multiplexed and sequenced on the same HiSeq lane. Turning to the authors' computational methods: MIGEC handled the raw barcoded reads, throwing out single-read molecular identifier groups before consensus assembly and CDR3 extraction. VDJtools was used for post-analysis of the clonotype tables, and diversity was normalized by down-sampling every dataset to the size of the smallest sample. In repertoire overlap clustering, CDR3 amino acid sequences, but not nucleotide sequences, were matched to correct batch-related cross-sample contamination. TCRdb reanalyzed the raw reads on its own, using fastp at Q25 for trimming and MiXCR for clone calling, and kept in-frame beta chains. Rows are unified per CDR3 protein, each entry keeping the most common DNA and genes. The V and J calls and clone size are TCRdb's, not the authors'. For this sample the table gives 700,000 to 900,000 distinct CDR3 sequences, of which 46% were detected only once. The ten largest clones represent roughly 4.5% of the sample.

TCR beta repertoires were profiled from peripheral blood of 10 to 15 young patients with multiple sclerosis to demonstrate the VDJtools post-analysis software. The multiple sclerosis patients were children and adolescents ranging in age from 6 to 15 years. Material: blood. The chain is encoded by TRBV7-9 joined to TRBJ2-1, with TRBD2 identical over 10 junction bases. The sequence came from a girl aged 10 to 17 with multiple sclerosis. In nucleotides, the sequence is TGTGCCAGCAGCTCCTATGAGAGTAGCGGGAGGCCAAGCTCCTACAATGAGCAGTTCTTC. Translated, this is CASSSYESSGRPSSYNEQFF.